Listed below are T cell receptor beta chains from one sample, sequenced in a study of cytomegalovirus exposure and HLA in healthy donors. The table came from immunoSEQ multiplex PCR; TCRdb's copy has only in-frame clones and leaves some out. This sample has about 98,000 clones, with approximately 74% found just once. Sequencing was performed on PBMCs. The receptors originated from a male donor in good health and CMV-seronegative. The CDR3 runs from the conserved cysteine through the conserved F or W. A clone size is listed for some rows: how often the clone was seen (once, few, many), or a class if it is expanded.

clone size	J gene	V gene	CDR3 protein
NA	TRBJ2-7	TRBV10-2	CASSPSGQVLYEQYF
few	TRBJ2-1	TRBV6-5	CASSYRDRGFHEQFF
NA	TRBJ2-7	TRBV5-8	CASSKILAGGAYEQYF
NA	TRBJ1-2	TRBV6-1	CASTEVGGINYGYTF
NA	TRBJ2-7	TRBV10-3	CAISVVRGLTSGAYEQYF
NA	TRBJ1-1	TRBV29-1	CSVGGGVAFF
NA	TRBJ1-4	TRBV5-1	CASSLATGVNEKLFF
NA	TRBJ1-5	TRBV5-1	CASSLGGGGDQPQHF
NA	TRBJ2-3	TRBV2	CASSQGGLAGTDTQYF
NA	TRBJ2-7	TRBV7-2	CASSLGAEVQYF
few	TRBJ2-1	TRBV25-1	CASSPPGLAGGNEQFF
NA	TRBJ2-3	TRBV5-1	CASSSGLPGDTQYF
NA	TRBJ1-1	TRBV7-2	CASSPSQAVTEAFF
NA	TRBJ1-1	TRBV27	CASRPDRVRDAFF
NA	TRBJ1-2	TRBV27	CASSQRGLPYGYTF
NA	TRBJ1-1	TRBV6-5	CASSEFGELTEAFF
NA	TRBJ2-3	TRBV27	CASSPGQGATSLDTQYF
few	TRBJ2-4	TRBV19	CASSISLGLAKNIQYF
few	TRBJ2-3	TRBV4-3	CASSQSILAGVPYGDTDTQYF
NA	TRBJ1-2	TRBV28	CASKLYREDYGYTF
NA	TRBJ2-7	TRBV30	CAWSPVSGAYEQYF
NA	TRBJ2-7	TRBV27	CASSFIRDRLNYEQYF
NA	TRBJ2-1	TRBV6-6	CASTAPAGSYNEQFF
few	TRBJ1-4	TRBV5-5	CASSLPTGLGEKLFF
NA	TRBJ2-7	TRBV29-1	CSVGTGGYEQYF
NA	NA	TRBV5-6	CASSLIGQGGYEQYF
NA	TRBJ2-7	TRBV6-5	CASSPQLQATYEQYF
NA	TRBJ2-1	TRBV7-9	CASSLRGRANNEQFF
NA	TRBJ2-3	TRBV9	CASSLSGPTDTQYF
NA	TRBJ2-7	TRBV6-5	CASSKGLAGVSEQYF